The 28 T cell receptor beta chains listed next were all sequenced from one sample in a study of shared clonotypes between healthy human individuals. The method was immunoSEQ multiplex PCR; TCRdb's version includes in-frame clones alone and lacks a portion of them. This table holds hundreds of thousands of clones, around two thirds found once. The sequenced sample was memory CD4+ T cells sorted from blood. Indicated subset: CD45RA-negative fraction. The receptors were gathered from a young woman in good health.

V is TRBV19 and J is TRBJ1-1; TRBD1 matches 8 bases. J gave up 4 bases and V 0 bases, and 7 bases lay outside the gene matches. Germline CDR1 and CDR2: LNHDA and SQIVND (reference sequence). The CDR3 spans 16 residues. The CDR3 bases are TGTGCCAGTAGTATAGACCTGGGCAGGGGGCTCACTGAAGCTTTCTTT. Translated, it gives CASSIDLGRGLTEAFF.

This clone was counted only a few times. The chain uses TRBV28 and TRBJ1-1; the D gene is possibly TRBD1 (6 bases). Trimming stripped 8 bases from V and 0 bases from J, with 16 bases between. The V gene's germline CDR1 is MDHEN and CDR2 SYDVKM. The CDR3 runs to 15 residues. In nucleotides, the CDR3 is TGTGCCAGCGGGGGCGGGAACGACATGAACACTGAAGCTTTCTTT. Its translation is CASGGGNDMNTEAFF.

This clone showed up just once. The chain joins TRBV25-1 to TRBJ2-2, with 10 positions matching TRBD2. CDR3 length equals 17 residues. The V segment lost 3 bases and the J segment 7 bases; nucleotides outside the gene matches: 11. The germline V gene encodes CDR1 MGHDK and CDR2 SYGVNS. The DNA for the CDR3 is TGTGCCAGCAGTGACCCGGGGCTAGCGGGAGCGGTCGGGGAGCTGTTTTTT. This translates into CASSDPGLAGAVGELFF.

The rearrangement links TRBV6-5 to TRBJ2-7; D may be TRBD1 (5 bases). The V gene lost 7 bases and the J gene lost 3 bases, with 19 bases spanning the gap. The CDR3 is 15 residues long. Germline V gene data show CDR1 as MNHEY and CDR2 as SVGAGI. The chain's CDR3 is CASNEGAEIRYEQYF. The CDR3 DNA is TGTGCCAGCAACGAAGGGGCCGAGATCCGCTACGAGCAGTACTTC.

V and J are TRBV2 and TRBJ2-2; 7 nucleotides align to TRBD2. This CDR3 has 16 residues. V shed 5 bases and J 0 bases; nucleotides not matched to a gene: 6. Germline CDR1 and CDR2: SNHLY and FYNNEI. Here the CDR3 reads CASSPSGATNTGELFF. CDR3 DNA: TGTGCCAGCAGTCCCAGCGGGGCGACGAACACCGGGGAGCTGTTTTTT.

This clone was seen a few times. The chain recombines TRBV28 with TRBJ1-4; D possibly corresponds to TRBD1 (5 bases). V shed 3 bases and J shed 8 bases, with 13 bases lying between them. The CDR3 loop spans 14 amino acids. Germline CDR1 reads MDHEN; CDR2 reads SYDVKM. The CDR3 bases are TGTGCCAGCAGTTTGGCAGGGAACAGGGAAAAACTGTTTTTT. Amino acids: CASSLAGNREKLFF.

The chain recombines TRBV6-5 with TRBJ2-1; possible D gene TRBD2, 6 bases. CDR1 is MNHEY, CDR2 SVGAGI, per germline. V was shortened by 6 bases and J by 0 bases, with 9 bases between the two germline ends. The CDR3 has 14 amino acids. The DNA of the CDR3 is TGTGCCAGCAGGGGAGGAAGCTCCTACAATGAGCAGTTCTTC. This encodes CASRGGSSYNEQFF.

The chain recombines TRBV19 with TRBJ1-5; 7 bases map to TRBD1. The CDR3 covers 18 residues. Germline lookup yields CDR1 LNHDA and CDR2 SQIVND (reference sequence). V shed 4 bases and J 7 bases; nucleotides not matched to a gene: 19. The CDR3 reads CASSTAPIQGLARQPQHF. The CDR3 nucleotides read TGTGCCAGTAGTACCGCCCCGATACAGGGGTTGGCACGACAGCCCCAGCATTTT.

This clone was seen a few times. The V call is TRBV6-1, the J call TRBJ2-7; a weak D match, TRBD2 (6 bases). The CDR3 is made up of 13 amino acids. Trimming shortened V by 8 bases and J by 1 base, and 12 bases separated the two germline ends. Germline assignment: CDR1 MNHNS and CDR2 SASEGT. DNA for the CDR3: TGTGCCAGCTTGATGGGGGGTTCCTACGAGCAGTACTTC. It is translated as CASLMGGSYEQYF.

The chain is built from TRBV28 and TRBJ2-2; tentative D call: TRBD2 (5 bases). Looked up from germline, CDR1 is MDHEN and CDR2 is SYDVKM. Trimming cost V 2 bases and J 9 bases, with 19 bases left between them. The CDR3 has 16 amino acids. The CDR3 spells CASSLAGSQVSWELFF. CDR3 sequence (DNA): TGTGCCAGCAGTTTAGCGGGTTCCCAAGTATCCTGGGAGCTGTTTTTT.

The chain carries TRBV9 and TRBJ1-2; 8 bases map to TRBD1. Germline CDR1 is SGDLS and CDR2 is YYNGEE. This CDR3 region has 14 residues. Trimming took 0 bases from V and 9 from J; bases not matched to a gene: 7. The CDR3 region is CASSVVDRGISYTF. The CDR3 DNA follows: TGTGCCAGCAGCGTAGTCGACAGGGGCATTAGCTACACCTTC.

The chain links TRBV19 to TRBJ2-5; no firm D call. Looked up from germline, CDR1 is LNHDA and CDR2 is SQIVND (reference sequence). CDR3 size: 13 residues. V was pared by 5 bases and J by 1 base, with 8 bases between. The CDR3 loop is CASSRFSQETQYF. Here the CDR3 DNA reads TGTGCCAGTAGTCGGTTCAGCCAAGAGACCCAGTACTTC.

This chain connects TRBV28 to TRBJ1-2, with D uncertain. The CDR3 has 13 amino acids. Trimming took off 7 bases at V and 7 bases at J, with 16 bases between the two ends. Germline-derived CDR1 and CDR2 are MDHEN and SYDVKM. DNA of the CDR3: TGTGCCAGCACCCAGAGTAGGGAACTTGGCTACACCTTC. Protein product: CASTQSRELGYTF.

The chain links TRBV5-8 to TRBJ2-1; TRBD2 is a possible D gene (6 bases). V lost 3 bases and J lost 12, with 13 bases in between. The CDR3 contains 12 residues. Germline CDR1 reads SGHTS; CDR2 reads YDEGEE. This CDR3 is CASSSAGRWQFF. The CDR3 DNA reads TGTGCCAGCAGCTCGGCGGGAAGGTGGCAGTTCTTC.

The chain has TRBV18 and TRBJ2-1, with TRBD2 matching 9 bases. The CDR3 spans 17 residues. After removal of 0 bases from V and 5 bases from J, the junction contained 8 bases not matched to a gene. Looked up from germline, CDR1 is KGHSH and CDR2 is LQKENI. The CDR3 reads CASSPPVAGGVNNEQFF. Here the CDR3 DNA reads TGTGCCAGCTCACCACCTGTCGCGGGAGGGGTAAACAATGAGCAGTTCTTC.

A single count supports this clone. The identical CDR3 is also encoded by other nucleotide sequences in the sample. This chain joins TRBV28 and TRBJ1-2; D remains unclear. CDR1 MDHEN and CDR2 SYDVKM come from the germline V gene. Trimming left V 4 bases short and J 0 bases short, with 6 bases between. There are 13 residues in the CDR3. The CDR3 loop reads CASSSAANYGYTF. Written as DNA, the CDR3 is TGTGCCAGCAGTTCGGCCGCTAACTATGGCTACACCTTC.

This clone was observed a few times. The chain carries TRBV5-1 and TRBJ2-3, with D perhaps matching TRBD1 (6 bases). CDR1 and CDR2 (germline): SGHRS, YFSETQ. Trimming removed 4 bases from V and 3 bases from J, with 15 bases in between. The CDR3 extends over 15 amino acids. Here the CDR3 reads CASSKTGLSTDTQYF. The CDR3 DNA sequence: TGCGCCAGCAGCAAAACAGGGTTATCAACAGATACGCAGTATTTT.

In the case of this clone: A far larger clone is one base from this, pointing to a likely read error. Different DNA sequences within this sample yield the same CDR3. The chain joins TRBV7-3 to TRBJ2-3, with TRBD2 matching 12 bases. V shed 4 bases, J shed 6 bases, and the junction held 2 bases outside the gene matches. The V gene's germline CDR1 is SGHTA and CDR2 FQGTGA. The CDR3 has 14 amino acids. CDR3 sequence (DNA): TGTGCCAGCAGCTCTAGCGGGAGGGCCGATACGCAGTATTTT. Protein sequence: CASSSSGRADTQYF.

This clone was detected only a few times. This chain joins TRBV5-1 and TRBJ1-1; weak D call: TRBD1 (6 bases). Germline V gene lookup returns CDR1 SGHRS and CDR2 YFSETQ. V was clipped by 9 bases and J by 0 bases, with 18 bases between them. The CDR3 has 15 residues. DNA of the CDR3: TGCGCCACTGCGACAGGAGTATCGATGAACACTGAAGCTTTCTTT. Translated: CATATGVSMNTEAFF.

The CDR3 sequence: CASSLVPDGDTQYF. The DNA for the CDR3 is TGCGCCAGCAGCTTAGTACCAGATGGAGATACGCAGTATTTT. This rearrangement joins TRBV5-1 to TRBJ2-3, with D unclear. This CDR3 region has 14 residues. Germline CDR1 reads SGHRS; CDR2 reads YFSETQ. V was shortened by 2 bases and J by 5 bases, with 12 bases between the two germline ends.

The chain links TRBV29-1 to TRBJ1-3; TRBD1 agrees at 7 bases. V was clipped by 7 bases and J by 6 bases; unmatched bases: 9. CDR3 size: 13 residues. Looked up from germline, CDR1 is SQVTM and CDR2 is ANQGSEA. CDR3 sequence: CSAAGTVVNTIYF. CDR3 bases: TGCAGCGCCGCGGGGACAGTGGTAAACACCATATATTTT.

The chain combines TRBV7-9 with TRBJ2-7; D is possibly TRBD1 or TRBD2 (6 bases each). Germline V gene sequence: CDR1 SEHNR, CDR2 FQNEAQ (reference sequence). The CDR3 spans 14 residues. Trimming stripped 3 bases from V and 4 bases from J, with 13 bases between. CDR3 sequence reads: CASSLSGGSYEQYF. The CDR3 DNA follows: TGTGCCAGCAGCTTGTCCGGGGGCTCTTACGAGCAGTACTTC.

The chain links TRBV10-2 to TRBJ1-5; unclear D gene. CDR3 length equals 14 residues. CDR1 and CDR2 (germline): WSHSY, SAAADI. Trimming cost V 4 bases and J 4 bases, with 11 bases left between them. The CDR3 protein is CASSGGWANQPQHF. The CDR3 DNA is TGCGCCAGCAGTGGAGGCTGGGCTAATCAGCCCCAGCATTTT.

The CDR3 here is CASSTRGYNEQFF. CDR3 nucleotide sequence: TGTGCCAGCAGCACTCGGGGTTACAATGAGCAGTTCTTC. The V call is TRBV7-2, the J call TRBJ2-1, with D perhaps matching TRBD2 (5 bases). This CDR3 region has 13 residues. CDR1 SGHTA and CDR2 FQGNSA come from the germline V gene. V was cut by 5 bases and J by 4 bases, with 9 bases left in between.

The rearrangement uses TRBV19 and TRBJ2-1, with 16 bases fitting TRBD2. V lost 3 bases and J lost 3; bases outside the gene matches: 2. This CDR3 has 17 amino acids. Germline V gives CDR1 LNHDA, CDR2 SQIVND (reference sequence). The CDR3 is CASSMGTSGRVYNEQFF. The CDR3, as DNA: TGTGCCAGTAGTATGGGGACTAGCGGGAGGGTCTACAATGAGCAGTTCTTC.

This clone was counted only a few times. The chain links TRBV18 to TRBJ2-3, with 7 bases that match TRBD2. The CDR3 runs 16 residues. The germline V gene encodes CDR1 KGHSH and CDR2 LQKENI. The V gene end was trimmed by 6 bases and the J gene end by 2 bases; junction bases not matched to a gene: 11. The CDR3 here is CASSPKASGLTDTQYF. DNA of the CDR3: TGTGCCAGCTCCCCAAAAGCTAGCGGCCTCACAGATACGCAGTATTTT.

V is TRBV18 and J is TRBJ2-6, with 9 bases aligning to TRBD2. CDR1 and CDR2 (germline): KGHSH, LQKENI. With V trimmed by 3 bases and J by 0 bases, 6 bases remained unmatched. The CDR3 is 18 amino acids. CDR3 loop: CASSPYGGRASGANVLTF. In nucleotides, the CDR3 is TGTGCCAGCTCACCTTATGGCGGGAGGGCCTCTGGGGCCAACGTCCTGACTTTC.

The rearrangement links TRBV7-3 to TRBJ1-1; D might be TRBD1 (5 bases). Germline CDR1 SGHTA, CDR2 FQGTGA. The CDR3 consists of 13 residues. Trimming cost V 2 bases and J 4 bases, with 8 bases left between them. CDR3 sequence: CASSLEGSTEAFF. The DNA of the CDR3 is TGTGCCAGCAGCTTAGAGGGGTCCACTGAAGCTTTCTTT.